This entry lists 5 T cell receptor beta chains sequenced from one sample in a study of shared clonotypes between healthy human individuals. The protocol was immunoSEQ multiplex PCR, while the TCRdb copy is restricted to in-frame clones and leaves out a portion. This table holds a few million clones, approximately 93% found once. Sequenced input: naive CD4+ T cells from PBMCs. The subset denotes: CD45RA+ positively selected. These receptors all stem from a man aged 18 to 35 in good health. Some clones in this sample may be carry-over from other donors' samples.

The V and J genes are TRBV19 and TRBJ1-2; maybe TRBD1 (5 bases). In germline, CDR1 is LNHDA, CDR2 SQIVND (reference sequence). The V and J ends lost 7 bases and 4 bases respectively, with 13 bases between them. The CDR3 sequence is 13 residues long. CDR3 DNA: TGTGCCAGTACGCTCCGGGGGGGCTATGGCTACACCTTC. It encodes CASTLRGGYGYTF.

Concerning this clone itself: The same CDR3 can be traced to other DNA sequences in this sample. The chain couples TRBV30 to TRBJ1-1; no reliable D call. This CDR3 is 13 amino acids long. V dropped 0 bases and J dropped 1 base, with 6 bases sitting between them. Germline CDR1 and CDR2: GTSNPN and SVGIG (reference sequence). CDR3 region: CAWSVQPNTEAFF. In DNA, the CDR3 is TGTGCCTGGAGTGTGCAGCCGAACACTGAAGCTTTCTTT. Full variable domain (remainder filled in from reference TRBV30 and TRBJ1-1): SQTIHQWPATLVQPVGSPLSLECTVEGTSNPNLYWYRQAAGRGLQLLFYSVGIGQISSEVPQNLSASRPQDRQFILSSKKLLLSDSGFYLCAWSVQPNTEAFFGQGTRLTVV.

CDR3 residues: CASSYGRGRTYGYTF. CDR3 in DNA: TGTGCCAGCAGTTATGGAAGGGGGCGGACCTATGGCTACACCTTC. The gene calls are TRBV6-5 and TRBJ1-2; 7 bases fit TRBD1. This CDR3 has 15 amino acids. CDR1 MNHEY and CDR2 SVGAGI come from the germline V gene. Unmatched junction bases numbered 8, after V lost 3 bases and J lost 4 bases.

The chain links TRBV5-1 to TRBJ2-3; 8 positions match TRBD1. V lost 2 bases to trimming and J lost 2 bases; unmatched junction nucleotides: 7. The CDR3 sequence is 16 residues long. Germline V gene data show CDR1 as SGHRS and CDR2 as YFSETQ. The CDR3 DNA follows: TGCGCCAGCAGCTTATTAGTGGGACAGGACACAGATACGCAGTATTTT. Translated: CASSLLVGQDTDTQYF.

The V and J genes are TRBV6-7 and TRBJ1-5, with a weak D call TRBD1 (5 bases). TRBV6-7 is classed as an ORF, of uncertain function. V was clipped by 4 bases and J by 0 bases, with 13 bases between them. The CDR3 sequence is 16 residues long. This CDR3 is CASSFAGTNSNQPQHF. CDR3 DNA: TGTGCCAGCAGTTTTGCAGGGACGAATAGCAATCAGCCCCAGCATTTT.